Below, 7 T cell receptor beta chains from the same sample are listed, as sequenced in a study of blood T cell repertoires in COVID-19. Clones were read by immunoSEQ multiplex PCR, and TCRdb kept only the in-frame ones, dropping some. The table records roughly 250,000 clones, more than 65% of them present only once. The specimen sequenced was peripheral blood. The receptors were sampled from a person aged 65-85 years with COVID-19, enrolled during active disease.

The chain joins TRBV18 to TRBJ2-7; 7 nucleotides line up with TRBD2. The CDR3 extends over 15 amino acids. Germline assignment: CDR1 KGHSH and CDR2 LQKENI. The V gene end was trimmed by 5 bases and the J gene end by 7 bases; junction bases not matched to a gene: 14. As DNA, the CDR3 is TGTGCCAGCTCAGCCCGACTTGCGGGAGAGGTTGAGCAGTACTTC. It is translated as CASSARLAGEVEQYF.

CDR3 sequence reads: CASRRGGVNTEAFF. The CDR3 DNA follows: TGCGCCAGCAGGAGGGGAGGAGTGAACACTGAAGCTTTCTTT. The V gene is TRBV5-1, the J gene TRBJ1-1; possibly TRBD1 for D (5 bases). The V and J ends lost 5 bases and 0 bases respectively, with 11 bases between them. Per the germline V gene, CDR1 is SGHRS and CDR2 is YFSETQ. The CDR3 runs to 14 residues.

The V and J genes are TRBV6-5 and TRBJ1-4; 9 bases are shared with TRBD1. The J segment lost 3 bases and the V segment lost 6 bases, leaving 2 bases of the junction unmatched. CDR1 and CDR2 (germline): MNHEY, SVGAGI. This CDR3 has 14 amino acids. The CDR3 loop is CASSGDRANEKLFF. The DNA of the CDR3 is TGTGCCAGCAGCGGGGACAGGGCTAATGAAAAACTGTTTTTT.

This clone occurred once. CDR3 sequence: CASSYGRANTGELFF. The CDR3, as DNA: TGTGCCAGCAGCTACGGGCGGGCGAACACCGGGGAGCTGTTTTTT. This chain uses TRBV11-3 with TRBJ2-2; D may be TRBD2 (5 bases). V gave up 4 bases and J gave up 0 bases, with 9 bases separating them. Per the germline V gene, CDR1 is SGHNT and CDR2 is YENEEA. The CDR3 has 15 amino acids.

The chain employs TRBV5-5 and TRBJ1-3; the D gene is possibly TRBD1 (6 bases). Germline-derived CDR1 and CDR2 are SGHKS and YYEKEE (reference sequence). The V end was cut by 4 bases, the J end by 0 bases, with 11 bases between. CDR3 size: 15 residues. This CDR3 reads CASSDGTYSGNTIYF. In DNA, the CDR3 is TGTGCCAGCAGCGATGGGACATACTCTGGAAACACCATATATTTT.

This chain connects TRBV7-9 to TRBJ2-1, with 14 bases identical to TRBD2. Germline loops: CDR1 SEHNR, CDR2 FQNEAQ (reference sequence). This CDR3 is built from 17 residues. With V trimmed by 4 bases and J by 5 bases, 7 bases remained unmatched. The CDR3 region is CASSYDGTSGSHNEQFF. Written as DNA, the CDR3 is TGTGCCAGCAGCTACGACGGGACTAGCGGGAGCCACAATGAGCAGTTCTTC.

This chain uses TRBV2 with TRBJ1-2, with TRBD1 identical over 9 bases. Germline values: CDR1 SNHLY, CDR2 FYNNEI. Trimming removed 2 bases from V and 7 bases from J; junction bases left unmatched: 5. CDR3 length equals 14 residues. CDR3 in DNA: TGTGCCAGCAGTGAACAGGGGACAGGGTTTGGCTACACCTTC. This gives the protein CASSEQGTGFGYTF.